Each of the 22 T cell receptor beta chains below was sequenced from the same sample in a study of CXCR3-negative and CXCR3-positive naive CD8 T cells. Regarding the study as a whole: Naive CXCR3-positive cells had TRB CDR3s more hydrophobic than those of CXCR3-negative naive cells.

The TRB libraries of cDNA were built by UMI-labeled 5' RACE. For each CDR3 protein, TCRdb gives one entry from its re-call of the 5' RACE reads, without DNA. The sample table sets out around 140,000 distinct CDR3 sequences. These TCRs are of unknown antigen specificity. The source material was naive CXCR3+ CD8+ T cells from blood. Subset specified: CD45RO-CCR7+CD27+CD95- naive CD8+ T cells expressing CXCR3 (TNR3+). The origin of the receptors is a human donor in good health. Some clones in this sample may be carry-over from other donors' samples.

This sequence joins TRBV4-2 and TRBJ2-7; TCRdb designates TRBD2, a call that cannot be tested without DNA. Germline V lookup: CDR1 LGHNA, CDR2 YNFKEQ. The CDR3 spans 17 residues. The CDR3 loop is CASSQGLAGVASYEQYF.

This rearrangement joins TRBV5-1 to TRBJ2-2; the D call of TRBD2 rests on TCRdb alone, since no DNA is present to check it. There are 16 residues in the CDR3. Germline CDR1 SGHRS, CDR2 YFSETQ. The CDR3 sequence is CASSLVSGTYTGELFF.

The chain links TRBV15 to TRBJ2-1; the TCRdb call, TRBD2, lacks DNA for checking. There are 12 residues in the CDR3. Per germline, CDR1 LNHNV and CDR2 YYDKDF (reference sequence). The CDR3 here is CATSPTSGGQFF.

The chain employs TRBV7-3 and TRBJ2-2. This CDR3 has 15 amino acids. From germline, CDR1 is SGHTA and CDR2 FQGTGA. CDR3 sequence reads: CASSPKAGNTGELFF.

The rearrangement links TRBV20-1 to TRBJ2-7. The CDR3 sequence is 13 residues long. Per the germline V gene, CDR1 is DFQATT and CDR2 is SNEGSKA (reference sequence). CDR3 sequence: CSARRQGAYEQYF.

This chain uses TRBV4-3 with TRBJ2-2; TCRdb's assignment of TRBD2 cannot be checked, as there is no DNA. The CDR3 length is 16 residues. Per the germline V gene, CDR1 is LGHNA and CDR2 is YSLEER. CDR3 sequence: CASSQLAGTNTGELFF.

The gene calls are TRBV4-1 and TRBJ2-1; TCRdb names TRBD1, which stays unverified in the absence of DNA. CDR3 length equals 13 residues. From germline, CDR1 is MGHRA and CDR2 YSYEKL. CDR3 loop: CASSQTGPNEQFF.

The chain recombines TRBV27 with TRBJ2-7; lacking DNA, the TRBD2 call made by TCRdb goes unchecked. Germline assignment: CDR1 MNHEY and CDR2 SMNVEV (reference sequence). The CDR3 length is 16 residues. The CDR3 loop reads CASSQLQASGPYEQYF.

The CDR3 loop is CSAEGEGSSYEQYF. The rearrangement uses TRBV20-1 and TRBJ2-7; TCRdb gives TRBD2 as the D gene, but with no DNA this cannot be confirmed. The CDR3 is 14 amino acids. The germline gives CDR1 DFQATT, CDR2 SNEGSKA (reference sequence).

The chain employs TRBV6-5 and TRBJ2-1; TCRdb's D call of TRBD2 is untestable without DNA. The CDR3 runs to 17 residues. CDR1 is MNHEY and CDR2 is SVGAGI in the germline V gene. The CDR3 protein is CASSGLAGGPVENEQFF.

This sequence joins TRBV19 and TRBJ1-1. The CDR3 is 13 amino acids. The germline V gene encodes CDR1 LNHDA and CDR2 SQIVND (reference sequence). The CDR3 loop reads CASSLHPIFEAFF.

The chain is built from TRBV29-1 and TRBJ1-1. Germline-derived CDR1 and CDR2 are SQVTM and ANQGSEA. The CDR3 has 15 amino acids. This CDR3 is CSVEDTTAGGTEAFF.

J is TRBJ2-5 and V is TRBV5-1; TCRdb proposes TRBD1, but this gene call is untestable without DNA. The CDR3 spans 16 residues. The germline V gene has CDR1 SGHRS and CDR2 YFSETQ. The CDR3 is CASSLASYRGQETQYF.

J is TRBJ2-1 and V is TRBV7-6; TCRdb calls TRBD2, which cannot be checked without DNA. The CDR3 runs to 14 residues. Germline CDR1 reads SGHVS; CDR2 reads FNYEAQ. The CDR3 reads CASSYGGNLNEQFF.

J is TRBJ2-1 and V is TRBV7-6; TCRdb reports TRBD2, a call that lacks DNA to check it against. The CDR3 loop spans 16 amino acids. Per the germline V gene, CDR1 is SGHVS and CDR2 is FNYEAQ. CDR3 in amino acids: CASSLGYSGSRNEQFF. Using reference TRBV7-6 and TRBJ2-1 for the parts outside the CDR3, the full variable domain is GAGVSQSPRYKVTKRGQDVALRCDPISGHVSLYWYRQALGQGPEFLTYFNYEAQQDKSGLPNDRFSAERPEGSISTLTIQRTEQRDSAMYRCASSLGYSGSRNEQFFGPGTRLTVL.

The V call is TRBV29-1, the J call TRBJ1-1. This CDR3 spans 11 amino acids. The germline CDR1 and CDR2 sequences are SQVTM and ANQGSEA. This CDR3 is CSVDGVTEAFF.

This chain joins TRBV29-1 and TRBJ2-1; the D gene TCRdb calls, TRBD2, cannot be checked with no DNA. In germline, CDR1 is SQVTM, CDR2 ANQGSEA. The CDR3 runs to 15 residues. The CDR3 spells CSALAGVYSYNEQFF.

This sequence joins TRBV6-5 and TRBJ1-1; TCRdb picks TRBD1, but there is no DNA to check that call. The CDR3 has 14 amino acids. Germline assignment: CDR1 MNHEY and CDR2 SVGAGI. The CDR3 spells CASSYEQVNTEAFF.

The chain links TRBV10-3 to TRBJ2-3; with no DNA, the TCRdb D assignment of TRBD2 cannot be verified. The CDR3 length is 16 residues. The V gene's germline CDR1 is ENHRY and CDR2 SYGVKD. This CDR3 is CAISESGEIWTDTQYF.

V is TRBV4-2 and J is TRBJ2-7; the TCRdb D gene call, TRBD2, has no DNA to confirm it. The germline V gene has CDR1 LGHNA and CDR2 YNFKEQ. This CDR3 is 15 amino acids long. CDR3: CASSQELAGTYEQYF.

The chain recombines TRBV29-1 with TRBJ2-1; the TCRdb call, TRBD1, lacks DNA for checking. The CDR3 sequence is 12 residues long. From germline, CDR1 is SQVTM and CDR2 ANQGSEA. CDR3 in amino acids: CSAGGPYNEQFF.

V and J are TRBV5-5 and TRBJ1-1. The CDR3 consists of 14 residues. Looked up from germline, CDR1 is SGHKS and CDR2 is YYEKEE (reference sequence). The CDR3 loop is CASSPQAIYTEAFF.